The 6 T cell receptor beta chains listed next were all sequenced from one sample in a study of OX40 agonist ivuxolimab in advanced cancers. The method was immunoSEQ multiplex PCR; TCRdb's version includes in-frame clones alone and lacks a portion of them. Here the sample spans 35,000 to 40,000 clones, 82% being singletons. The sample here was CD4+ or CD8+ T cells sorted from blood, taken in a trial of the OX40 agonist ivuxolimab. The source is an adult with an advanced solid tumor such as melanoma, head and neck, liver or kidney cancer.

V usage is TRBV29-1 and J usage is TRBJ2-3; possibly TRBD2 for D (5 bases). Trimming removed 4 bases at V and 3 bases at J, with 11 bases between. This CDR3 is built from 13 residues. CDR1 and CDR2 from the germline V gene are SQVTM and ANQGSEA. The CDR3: CSVATTTTDTQYF. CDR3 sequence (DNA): TGCAGCGTTGCGACTACAACGACAGATACGCAGTATTTT.

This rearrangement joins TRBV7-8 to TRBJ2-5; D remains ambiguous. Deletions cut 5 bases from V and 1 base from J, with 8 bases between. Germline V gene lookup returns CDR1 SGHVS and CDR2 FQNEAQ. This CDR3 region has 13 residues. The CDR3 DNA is TGTGCCAGCAGCCGGACCCTCCAAGAGACCCAGTACTTC. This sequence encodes CASSRTLQETQYF. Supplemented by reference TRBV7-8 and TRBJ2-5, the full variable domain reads GAGVSQSPRYKVAKRGQDVALRCDPISGHVSLFWYQQALGQGPEFLTYFQNEAQLDKSGLPSDRFFAERPEGSVSTLKIQRTQQEDSAVYLCASSRTLQETQYFGPGTRLLVL.

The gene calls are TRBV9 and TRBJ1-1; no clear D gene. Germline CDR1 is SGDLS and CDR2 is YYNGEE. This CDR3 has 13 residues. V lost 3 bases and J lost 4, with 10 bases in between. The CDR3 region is CASSGLRFTEAFF. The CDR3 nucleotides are TGTGCCAGCAGCGGGTTAAGGTTCACTGAAGCTTTCTTT.

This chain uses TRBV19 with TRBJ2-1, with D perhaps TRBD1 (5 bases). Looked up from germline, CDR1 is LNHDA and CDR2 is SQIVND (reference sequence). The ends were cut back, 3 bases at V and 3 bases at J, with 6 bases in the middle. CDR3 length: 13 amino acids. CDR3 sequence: CASSIRDYNEQFF. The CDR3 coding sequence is TGTGCCAGTAGTATCAGGGACTACAATGAGCAGTTCTTC.

The CDR3 protein is CASSYRENIMNTEAFF. CDR3 nucleotide sequence: TGTGCCAGCAGCTACAGGGAAAACATTATGAACACTGAAGCTTTCTTT. The chain carries TRBV7-9 and TRBJ1-1; tentative D call: TRBD1 (6 bases). V was shortened by 4 bases and J by 0 bases, with 15 bases between the two germline ends. The CDR3 length is 16 residues. Germline CDR1 and CDR2: SEHNR and FQNEAQ (reference sequence). Looking up the rest from reference TRBV7-9 and TRBJ1-1 gives the full variable domain: DTGVSQNPRHKITKRGQNVTFRCDPISEHNRLYWYRQTLGQGPEFLTYFQNEAQLEKSRLLSDRFSAERPKGSFSTLEIQRTEQGDSAMYLCASSYRENIMNTEAFFGQGTRLTVV.

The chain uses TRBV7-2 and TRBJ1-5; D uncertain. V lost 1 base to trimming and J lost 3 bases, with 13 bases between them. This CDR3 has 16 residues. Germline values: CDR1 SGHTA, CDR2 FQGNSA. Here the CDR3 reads CASSLVHLSYNQPQHF. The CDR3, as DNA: TGTGCCAGCAGCTTAGTACACCTAAGCTACAATCAGCCCCAGCATTTT.